This TCR beta chain was found in a study of OX40 agonist ivuxolimab in advanced cancers. Turning to the study itself: People who had prior anti-PD-1, anti-PD-L1 or anti-CTLA-4 therapy could take part, and about 40% had some.

Germline V gives CDR1 SGHTS, CDR2 YDEGEE. Trimming removed 10 bases at V and 0 bases at J, with 13 bases between. The CDR3 contains 14 residues. The repertoire was sequenced with immunoSEQ multiplex PCR; TCRdb's copy has only in-frame clones and lacks some. Found here are about 50,000 clones, 70% to 90% of them singletons; the top ten hold approximately 0.78%. A remark on this clone: Antigen: not known.

Study-wide results and caveats: Expanded clones belonging to CD8+ T cells outnumbered, on average, those of CD4+.

The TCR was taken from an adult with an advanced solid tumor such as melanoma, head and neck, liver or kidney cancer. The rearrangement links TRBV5-8 to TRBJ1-4; D is possibly TRBD1 (6 bases). Sequenced here: CD4+ or CD8+ T cells sorted from blood, sampled in a trial of the OX40 agonist ivuxolimab. Written as DNA, the CDR3 is TGTGCCGGGTCGCGGACAGCAACTAATGAAAAACTGTTTTTT. As protein: CAGSRTATNEKLFF.